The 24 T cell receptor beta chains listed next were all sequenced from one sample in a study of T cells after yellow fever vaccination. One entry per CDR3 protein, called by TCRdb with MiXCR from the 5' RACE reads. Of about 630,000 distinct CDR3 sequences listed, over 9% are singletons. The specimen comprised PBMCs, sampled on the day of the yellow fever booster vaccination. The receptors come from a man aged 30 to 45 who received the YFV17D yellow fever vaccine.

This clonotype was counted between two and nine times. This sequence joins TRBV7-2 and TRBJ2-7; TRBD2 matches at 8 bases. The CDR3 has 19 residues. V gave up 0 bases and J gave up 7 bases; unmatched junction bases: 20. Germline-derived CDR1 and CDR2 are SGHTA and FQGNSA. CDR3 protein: CASSLAGGLKIAGFREQYF. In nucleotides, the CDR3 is TGTGCCAGCAGCTTAGCCGGGGGCTTAAAGATAGCGGGATTTCGGGAGCAGTACTTC. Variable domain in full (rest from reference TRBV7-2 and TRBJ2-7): GAGVSQSPSNKVTEKGKDVELRCDPISGHTALYWYRQSLGQGLEFLIYFQGNSAPDKSGLPSDRFSAERTGGSVSTLTIQRTQQEDSAVYLCASSLAGGLKIAGFREQYFGPGTRLTVT.

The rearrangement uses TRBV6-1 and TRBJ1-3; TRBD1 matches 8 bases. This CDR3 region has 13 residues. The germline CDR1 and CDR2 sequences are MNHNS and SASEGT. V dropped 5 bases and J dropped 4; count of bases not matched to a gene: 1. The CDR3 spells CASSRTGGNTIYF. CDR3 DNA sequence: TGTGCCAGCAGTCGGACAGGGGGAAACACCATATATTTT.

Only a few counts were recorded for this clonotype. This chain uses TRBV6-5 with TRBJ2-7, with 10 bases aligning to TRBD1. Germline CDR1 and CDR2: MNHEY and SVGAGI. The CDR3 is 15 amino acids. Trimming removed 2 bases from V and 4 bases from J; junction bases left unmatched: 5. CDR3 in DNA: TGTGCCAGCAGTTACCGAGACAGGGGGCGTTACGAGCAGTACTTC. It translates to CASSYRDRGRYEQYF.

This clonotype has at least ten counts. For the CDR3, the DNA is TGTGCCAGCAGTTTACTAGCGGGAGGACCGGCAGATACGCAGTATTTT. Its translation is CASSLLAGGPADTQYF. The chain employs TRBV12-3 or TRBV12-4 and TRBJ2-3; 11 positions match TRBD2. V was clipped by 2 bases and J by 4 bases; unmatched bases: 5. The CDR3 consists of 16 residues.

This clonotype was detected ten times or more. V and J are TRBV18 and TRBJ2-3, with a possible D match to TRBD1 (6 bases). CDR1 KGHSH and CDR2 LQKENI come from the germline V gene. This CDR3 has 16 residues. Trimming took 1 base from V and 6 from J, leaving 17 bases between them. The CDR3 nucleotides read TGTGCCAGCTCACCACGAGGGCGGCAGCAGGGGGATACGCAGTATTTT. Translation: CASSPRGRQQGDTQYF. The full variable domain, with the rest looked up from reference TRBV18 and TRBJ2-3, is NAGVMQNPRHLVRRRGQEARLRCSPMKGHSHVYWYRQLPEEGLKFMVYLQKENIIDESGMPKERFSAEFPKEGPSILRIQQVVRGDSAAYFCASSPRGRQQGDTQYFGPGTRLTVL.

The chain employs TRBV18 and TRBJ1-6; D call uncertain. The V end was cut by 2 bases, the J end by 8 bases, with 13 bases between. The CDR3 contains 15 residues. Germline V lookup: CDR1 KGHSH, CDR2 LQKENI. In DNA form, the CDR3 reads TGTGCCAGCTCACCAGAACGGACCGCTCATTCACCCCTCCACTTT. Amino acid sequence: CASSPERTAHSPLHF.

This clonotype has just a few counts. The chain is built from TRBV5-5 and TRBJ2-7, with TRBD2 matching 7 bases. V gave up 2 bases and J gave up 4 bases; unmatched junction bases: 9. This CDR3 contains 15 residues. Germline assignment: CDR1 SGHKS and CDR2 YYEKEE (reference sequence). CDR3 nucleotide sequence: TGTGCCAGCAGCTTTCGGGATAGCGGGCATTACGAGCAGTACTTC. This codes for CASSFRDSGHYEQYF.

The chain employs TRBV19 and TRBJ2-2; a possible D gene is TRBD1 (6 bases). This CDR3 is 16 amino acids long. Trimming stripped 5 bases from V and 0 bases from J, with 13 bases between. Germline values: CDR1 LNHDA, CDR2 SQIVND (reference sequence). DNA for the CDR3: TGTGCCAGTAGTCCTCAGACAGGTTCGAACACCGGGGAGCTGTTTTTT. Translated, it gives CASSPQTGSNTGELFF.

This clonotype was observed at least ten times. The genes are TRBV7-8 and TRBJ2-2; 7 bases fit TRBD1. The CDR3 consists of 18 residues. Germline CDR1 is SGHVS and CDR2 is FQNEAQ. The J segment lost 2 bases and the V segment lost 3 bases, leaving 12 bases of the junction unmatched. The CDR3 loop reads CASSFVHVTGPNTGELFF. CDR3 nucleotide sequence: TGTGCCAGCAGCTTTGTGCACGTGACAGGGCCTAACACCGGGGAGCTGTTTTTT.

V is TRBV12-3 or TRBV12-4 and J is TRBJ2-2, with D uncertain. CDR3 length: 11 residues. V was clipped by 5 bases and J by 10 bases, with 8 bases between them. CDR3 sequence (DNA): TGTGCCAGCAGTCCCTTGGAGGAGCTGTTTTTT. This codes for CASSPLEELFF.

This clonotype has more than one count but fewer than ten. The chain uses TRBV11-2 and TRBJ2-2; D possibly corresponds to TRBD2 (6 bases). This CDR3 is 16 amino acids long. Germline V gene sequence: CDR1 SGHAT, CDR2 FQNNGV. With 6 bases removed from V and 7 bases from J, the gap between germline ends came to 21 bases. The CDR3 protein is CASSHFLASEGGELFF. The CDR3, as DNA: TGTGCCAGCAGTCATTTCCTGGCTAGCGAGGGCGGGGAGCTGTTTTTT.

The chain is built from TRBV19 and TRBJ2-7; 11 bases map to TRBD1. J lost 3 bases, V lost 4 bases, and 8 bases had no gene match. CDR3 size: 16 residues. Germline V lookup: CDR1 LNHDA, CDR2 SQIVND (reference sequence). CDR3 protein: CASSTNTGTGGYEQYF. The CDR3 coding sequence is TGTGCCAGTAGTACGAATACCGGGACAGGGGGCTACGAGCAGTACTTC.

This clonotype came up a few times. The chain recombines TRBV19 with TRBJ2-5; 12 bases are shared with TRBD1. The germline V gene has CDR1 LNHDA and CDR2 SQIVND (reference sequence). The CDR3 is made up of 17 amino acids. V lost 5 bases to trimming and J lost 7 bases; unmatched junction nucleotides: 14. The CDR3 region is CASSGTGGMTSRATQYF. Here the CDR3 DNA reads TGTGCCAGTAGTGGGACAGGGGGCATGACTAGCCGGGCGACCCAGTACTTC.

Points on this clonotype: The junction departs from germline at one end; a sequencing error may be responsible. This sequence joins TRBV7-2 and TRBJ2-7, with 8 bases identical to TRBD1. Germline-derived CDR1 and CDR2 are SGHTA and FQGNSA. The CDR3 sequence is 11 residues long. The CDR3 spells CASSLGTGNAF. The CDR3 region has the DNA TGTGCCAGCAGCTTAGGGACAGGGAATGCCTTC.

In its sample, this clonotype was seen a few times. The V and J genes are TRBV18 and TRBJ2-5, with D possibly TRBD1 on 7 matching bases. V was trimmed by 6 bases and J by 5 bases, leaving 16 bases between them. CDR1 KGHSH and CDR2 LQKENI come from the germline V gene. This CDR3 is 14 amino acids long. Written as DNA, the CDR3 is TGTGCCAGCTCGAGGGACAGCGGAGGGGAGACCCAGTACTTC. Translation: CASSRDSGGETQYF.

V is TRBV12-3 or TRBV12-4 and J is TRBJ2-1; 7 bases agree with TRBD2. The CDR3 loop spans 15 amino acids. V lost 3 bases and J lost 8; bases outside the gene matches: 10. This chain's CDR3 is CASSFSGGPRDEQFF. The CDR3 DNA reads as TGTGCCAGCAGTTTCTCGGGAGGCCCCAGGGATGAGCAGTTCTTC.

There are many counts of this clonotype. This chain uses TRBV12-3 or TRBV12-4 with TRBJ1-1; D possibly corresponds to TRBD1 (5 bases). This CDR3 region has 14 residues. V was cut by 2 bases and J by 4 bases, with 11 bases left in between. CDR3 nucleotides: TGTGCCAGCAGTTTACAGGGAAGTGGCACTGAAGCTTTCTTT. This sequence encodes CASSLQGSGTEAFF.

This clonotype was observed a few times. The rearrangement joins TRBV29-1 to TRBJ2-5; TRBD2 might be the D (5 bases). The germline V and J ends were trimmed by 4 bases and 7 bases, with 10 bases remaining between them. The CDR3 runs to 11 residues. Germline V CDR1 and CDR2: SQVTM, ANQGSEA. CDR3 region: CSVGGGGTQYF. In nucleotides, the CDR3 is TGCAGCGTTGGCGGAGGTGGGACCCAGTACTTC. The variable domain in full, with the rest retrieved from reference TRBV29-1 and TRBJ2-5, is SAVISQKPSRDICQRGTSLTIQCQVDSQVTMMFWYRQQPGQSLTLIATANQGSEATYESGFVIDKFPISRPNLTFSTLTVSNMSPEDSSIYLCSVGGGGTQYFGPGTRLLVL.

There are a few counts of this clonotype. DNA of the CDR3: TGTGCCAGCAGCTCAGAGCGGAAAAACATTCAGTACTTC. Translated: CASSSERKNIQYF. The genes are TRBV7-2 and TRBJ2-4; TRBD2 might be the D (5 bases). The germline V gene encodes CDR1 SGHTA and CDR2 FQGNSA. The CDR3 has 13 residues. The V and J ends lost 4 bases and 4 bases respectively, with 8 bases between them.

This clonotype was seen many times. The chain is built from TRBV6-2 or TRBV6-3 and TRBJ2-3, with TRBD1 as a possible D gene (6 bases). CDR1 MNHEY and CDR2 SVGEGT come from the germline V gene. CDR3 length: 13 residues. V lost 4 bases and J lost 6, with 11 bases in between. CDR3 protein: CASSFNRADTQYF. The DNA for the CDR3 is TGTGCCAGCAGTTTCAACAGGGCGGATACGCAGTATTTT.

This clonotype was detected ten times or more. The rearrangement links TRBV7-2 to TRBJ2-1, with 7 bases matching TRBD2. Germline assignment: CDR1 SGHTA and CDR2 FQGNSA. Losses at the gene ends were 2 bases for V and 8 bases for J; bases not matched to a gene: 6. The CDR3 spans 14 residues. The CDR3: CASSLMGGSDEQFF. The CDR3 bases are TGTGCCAGCAGCTTAATGGGCGGGAGTGATGAGCAGTTCTTC.

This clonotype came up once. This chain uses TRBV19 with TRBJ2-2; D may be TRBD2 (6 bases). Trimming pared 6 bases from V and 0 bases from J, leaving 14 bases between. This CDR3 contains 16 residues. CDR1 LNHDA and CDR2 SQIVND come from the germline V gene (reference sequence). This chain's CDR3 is CASSPFQRANTGELFF. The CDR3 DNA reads TGTGCCAGTAGCCCCTTCCAGCGGGCGAACACCGGGGAGCTGTTTTTT. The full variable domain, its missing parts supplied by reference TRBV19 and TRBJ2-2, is DGGITQSPKYLFRKEGQNVTLSCEQNLNHDAMYWYRQDPGQGLRLIYYSQIVNDFQKGDIAEGYSVSREKKESFPLTVTSAQKNPTAFYLCASSPFQRANTGELFFGEGSRLTVL.

Here the CDR3 reads CASSLEGGGMYEQFF. The CDR3 nucleotides read TGTGCCAGCAGCTTAGAGGGTGGGGGGATGTATGAGCAGTTCTTC. The genes are TRBV7-2 and TRBJ2-1, with D perhaps matching TRBD2 (6 bases). In germline, CDR1 is SGHTA, CDR2 FQGNSA. V shed 1 base and J shed 8 bases, with 15 bases lying between them. This CDR3 comprises 15 residues. Full variable domain (rest looked up from reference TRBV7-2 and TRBJ2-1): GAGVSQSPSNKVTEKGKDVELRCDPISGHTALYWYRQSLGQGLEFLIYFQGNSAPDKSGLPSDRFSAERTGGSVSTLTIQRTQQEDSAVYLCASSLEGGGMYEQFFGPGTRLTVL.

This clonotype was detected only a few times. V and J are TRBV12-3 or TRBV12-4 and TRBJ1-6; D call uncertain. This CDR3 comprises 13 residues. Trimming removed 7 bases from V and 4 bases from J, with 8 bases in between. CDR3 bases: TGTGCCAGCATGGGAGGTTATAATTCACCCCTCCACTTT. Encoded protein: CASMGGYNSPLHF.